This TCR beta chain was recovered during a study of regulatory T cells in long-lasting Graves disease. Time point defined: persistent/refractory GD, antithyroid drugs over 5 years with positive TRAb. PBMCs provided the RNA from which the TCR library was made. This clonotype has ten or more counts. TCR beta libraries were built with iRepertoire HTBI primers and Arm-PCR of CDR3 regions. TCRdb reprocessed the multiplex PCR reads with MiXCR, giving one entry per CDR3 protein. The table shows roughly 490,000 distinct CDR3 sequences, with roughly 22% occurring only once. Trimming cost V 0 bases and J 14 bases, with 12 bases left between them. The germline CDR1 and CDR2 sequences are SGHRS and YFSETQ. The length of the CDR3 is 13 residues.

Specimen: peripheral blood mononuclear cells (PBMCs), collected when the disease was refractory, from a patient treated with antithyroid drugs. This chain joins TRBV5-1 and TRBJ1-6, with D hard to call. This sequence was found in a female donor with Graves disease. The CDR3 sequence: CASSLDGRLTLHF. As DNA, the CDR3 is TGCGCCAGCAGCTTGGACGGACGGCTGACCCTCCACTTT.